The present T cell receptor beta chain was sequenced within a study of shared clonotypes between healthy human individuals. Whole-study context: The study drew on two women and three men aged 18 to 49 as donors.

TCRdb's copy holds only in-frame clones and misses some; the assay was immunoSEQ multiplex PCR. The sample shows 1.6 million or so clones, 98% of them seen only once. Trimming removed 5 bases from V and 1 base from J, with 12 bases in between. The CDR3 runs 14 residues. Looked up from germline, CDR1 is MDHEN and CDR2 is SYDVKM. This chain connects TRBV28 to TRBJ2-7; possibly TRBD2 for D (6 bases). The source of this sequence is a man aged 30 to 39 in good health. Source material: naive CD4+ T cells sorted from blood. Stated subset: CD45RA+ positively selected. CDR3 in amino acids: CASSISGTSYEQYF. CDR3 DNA: TGTGCCAGCAGTATTAGCGGTACTTCCTACGAGCAGTACTTC.